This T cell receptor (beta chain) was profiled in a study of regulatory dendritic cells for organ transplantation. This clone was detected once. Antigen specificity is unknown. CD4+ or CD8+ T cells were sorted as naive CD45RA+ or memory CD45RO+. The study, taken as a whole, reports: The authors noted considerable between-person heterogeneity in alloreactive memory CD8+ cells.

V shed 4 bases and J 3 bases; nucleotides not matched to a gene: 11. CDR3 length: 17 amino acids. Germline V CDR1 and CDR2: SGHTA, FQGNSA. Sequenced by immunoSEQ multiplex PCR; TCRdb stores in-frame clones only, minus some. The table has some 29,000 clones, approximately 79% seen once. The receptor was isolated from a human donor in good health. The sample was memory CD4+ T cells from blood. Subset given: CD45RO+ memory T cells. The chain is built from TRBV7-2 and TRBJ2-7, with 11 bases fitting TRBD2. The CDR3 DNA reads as TGTGCCAGCAGCTGGACGATTAGCGGGGGGGATAACTACGAGCAGTACTTC. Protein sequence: CASSWTISGGDNYEQYF.